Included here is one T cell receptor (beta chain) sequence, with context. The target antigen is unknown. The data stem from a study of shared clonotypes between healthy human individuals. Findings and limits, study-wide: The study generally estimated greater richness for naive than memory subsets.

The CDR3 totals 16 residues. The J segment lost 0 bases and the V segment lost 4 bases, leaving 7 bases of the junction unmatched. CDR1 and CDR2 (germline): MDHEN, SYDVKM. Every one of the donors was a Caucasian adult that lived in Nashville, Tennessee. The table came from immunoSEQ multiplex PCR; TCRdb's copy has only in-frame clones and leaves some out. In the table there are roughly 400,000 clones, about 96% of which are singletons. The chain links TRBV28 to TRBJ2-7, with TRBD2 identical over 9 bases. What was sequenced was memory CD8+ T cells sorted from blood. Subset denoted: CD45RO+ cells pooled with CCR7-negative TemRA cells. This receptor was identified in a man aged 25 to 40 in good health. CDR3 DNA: TGTGCCAGCAGTTCATCCGGGACTAGCTACTCCTACGAGCAGTACTTC. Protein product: CASSSSGTSYSYEQYF.